This T cell receptor (beta chain) was observed in a study of technical replicates of blood from several donors. Profiled with immunoSEQ multiplex PCR; TCRdb holds only in-frame clones, not every one. Here the sample spans roughly 92,000 clones, roughly 95% being singletons. V was pared by 2 bases and J by 0 bases, with 17 bases between. The CDR3 is made up of 18 amino acids. Germline V gene data show CDR1 as SGHVS and CDR2 as FQNEAQ. The source of this sequence is a human donor in good health. The material sequenced was T cells isolated from PBMCs. The chain couples TRBV7-8 to TRBJ2-1; D unresolved. The CDR3 DNA reads TGTGCCAGCAGCTTAACCCCTAGTCGCGCGAGCTCCTACAATGAGCAGTTCTTC. It yields the protein CASSLTPSRASSYNEQFF.